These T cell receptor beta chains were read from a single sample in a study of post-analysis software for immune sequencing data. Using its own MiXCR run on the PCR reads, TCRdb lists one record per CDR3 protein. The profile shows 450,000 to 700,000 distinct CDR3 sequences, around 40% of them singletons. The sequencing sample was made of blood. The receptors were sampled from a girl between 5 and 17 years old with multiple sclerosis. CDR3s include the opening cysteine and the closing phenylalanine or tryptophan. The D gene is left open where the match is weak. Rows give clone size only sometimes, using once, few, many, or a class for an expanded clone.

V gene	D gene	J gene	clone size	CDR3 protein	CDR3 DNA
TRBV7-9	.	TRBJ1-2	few	CASSSSSHYGYTF	TGTGCCAGCAGCTCATCCTCGCACTATGGCTACACCTTC
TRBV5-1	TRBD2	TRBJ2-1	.	CASSRAGGGPHNEQFF	TGCGCCAGCAGCCGGGCAGGCGGGGGGCCGCACAATGAGCAGTTCTTC
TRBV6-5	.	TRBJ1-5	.	CASSYSILQVAGNQPQHF	TGTGCCAGCAGTTACTCGATACTACAGGTGGCGGGCAATCAGCCCCAGCATTTT
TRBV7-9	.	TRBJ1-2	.	CASSPGDRQGYTF	TGTGCCAGCAGCCCAGGGGATCGGCAAGGCTACACCTTC
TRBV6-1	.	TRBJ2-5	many	CASSRNQGPIAGYQETQYF	TGTGCCAGCAGCCGGAACCAGGGGCCGATTGCGGGGTACCAAGAGACCCAGTACTTC
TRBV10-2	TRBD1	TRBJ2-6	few	CASSELTGANSGANVLTF	TGCGCCAGCAGTGAGCTCACAGGGGCCAACTCTGGGGCCAACGTCCTGACTTTC
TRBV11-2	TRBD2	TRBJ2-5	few	CASSSIIAGGQETQYF	TGTGCCAGCAGCTCCATAATAGCGGGAGGACAAGAGACCCAGTACTTC
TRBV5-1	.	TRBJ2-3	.	CASSLADSSFSTDTQYF	TGCGCCAGCAGCTTGGCCGATTCTAGCTTTAGCACAGATACGCAGTATTTT
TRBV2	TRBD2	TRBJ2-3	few	CASGGTSSGDTQYF	TGTGCCAGCGGGGGGACTAGCTCAGGGGATACGCAGTATTTT
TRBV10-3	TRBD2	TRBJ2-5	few	CAISRTSQETQYF	TGTGCCATCAGCCGGACTAGCCAAGAGACCCAGTACTTT
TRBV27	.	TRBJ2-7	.	CASSFQGPYEQYF	TGTGCCAGCAGTTTTCAGGGCCCCTACGAGCAGTACTTC
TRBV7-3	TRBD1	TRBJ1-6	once	CASSLGQGLGSPLHF	TGTGCCAGCAGCTTAGGACAGGGGTTGGGTTCACCCCTCCACTTT
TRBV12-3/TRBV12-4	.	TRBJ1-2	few	CASSLARTSYGYTF	TGTGCCAGCAGTTTAGCCCGGACATCATATGGCTACACCTTC
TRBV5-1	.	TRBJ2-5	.	CASSSPTAQETKYF	TGCGCCAGCAGCTCCCCAACAGCCCAAGAGACCAAGTACTTC
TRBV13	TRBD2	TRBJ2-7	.	CASSTRLAGGSYEQYF	TGTGCCAGCAGCACCCGACTAGCGGGAGGGTCCTACGAGCAGTACTTC
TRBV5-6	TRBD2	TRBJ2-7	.	CASSLTLGLAGESHEQYF	TGTGCCAGCAGCCTTACCCTCGGGCTAGCGGGAGAGTCCCACGAGCAGTACTTC
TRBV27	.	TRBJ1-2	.	CASSLSGVRYGYTF	TGTGCCAGCAGTTTATCGGGGGTTCGCTATGGCTACACCTTC
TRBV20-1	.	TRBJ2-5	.	CSAAGPTQETQYF	TGCAGTGCCGCGGGTCCGACCCAAGAGACCCAGTACTTC
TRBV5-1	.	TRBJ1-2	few	CASSSSSTSTEYGYTF	TGCGCCAGCAGCTCCTCCTCGACAAGTACAGAATATGGCTACACCTTC
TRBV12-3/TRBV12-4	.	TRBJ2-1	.	CASSFPPSSYNEQFF	TGTGCCAGCAGTTTTCCCCCGAGCTCCTACAATGAGCAGTTCTTC
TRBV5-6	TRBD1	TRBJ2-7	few	CASRLGQGPYEQYF	TGTGCCAGCAGACTGGGACAGGGCCCATACGAGCAGTACTTC
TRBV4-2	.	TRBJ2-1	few	CASSQDETVREQFF	TGTGCCAGCAGCCAAGATGAGACTGTCCGTGAGCAGTTCTTC
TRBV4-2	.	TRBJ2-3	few	CASTSSATDTQYF	TGTGCCAGCACCTCCAGCGCCACAGATACGCAGTATTTT
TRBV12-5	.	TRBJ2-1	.	CASGLVLEEQFF	TGTGCTAGTGGTTTGGTACTGGAGGAGCAGTTCTTC
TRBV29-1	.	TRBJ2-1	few	CSVGLRLASNEQFF	TGCAGCGTTGGGTTGCGTCTAGCGTCGAATGAGCAGTTCTTC
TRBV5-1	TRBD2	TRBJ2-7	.	CATGLAGSYEQYF	TGCGCCACCGGACTAGCGGGATCCTACGAGCAGTACTTC
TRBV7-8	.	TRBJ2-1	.	CASSLGIGEQFF	TGTGCCAGCAGCTTGGGGATTGGTGAGCAGTTCTTC
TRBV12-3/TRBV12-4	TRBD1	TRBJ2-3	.	CASSSDRPSTDTQYF	TGTGCCAGCAGTTCGGACAGGCCTAGCACAGATACGCAGTATTTT
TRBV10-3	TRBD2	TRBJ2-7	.	CAIRESGRAYEQYF	TGTGCCATCAGGGAGAGCGGGAGGGCCTACGAGCAGTACTTC
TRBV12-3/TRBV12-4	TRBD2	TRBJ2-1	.	CASRGAGGPRDEQFF	TGTGCCAGCAGGGGAGCGGGAGGCCCAAGGGATGAGCAGTTCTTC
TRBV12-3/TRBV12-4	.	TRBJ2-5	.	CASRSRGVQETQYF	TGTGCCAGCAGGTCGAGGGGCGTGCAAGAGACCCAGTACTTC
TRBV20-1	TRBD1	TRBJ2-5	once	CSAIGTGQETQYF	TGCAGTGCTATCGGGACAGGGCAAGAGACCCAGTACTTC
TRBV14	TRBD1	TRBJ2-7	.	CASSPGTADGLRGSYEQYF	TGTGCCAGCAGCCCAGGGACAGCCGATGGGCTACGAGGTTCCTACGAGCAGTACTTC
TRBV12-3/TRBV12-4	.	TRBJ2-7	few	CASSLRLPQWYEQYF	TGTGCCAGCAGTTTGCGCCTCCCCCAGTGGTACGAGCAGTACTTC
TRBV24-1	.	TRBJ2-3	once	CATSDVSGTSIDTQYF	TGTGCCACCAGTGATGTTAGCGGAACTAGCATAGATACGCAGTATTTT
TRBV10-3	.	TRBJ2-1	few	CATRGRGRNEQFF	TGTGCCACCAGGGGCAGGGGCCGCAATGAGCAGTTCTTC
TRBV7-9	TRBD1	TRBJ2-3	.	CASNLDRDSSSTDTQYF	TGTGCCAGCAACCTTGACCGGGACAGCTCTAGCACAGATACGCAGTATTTT
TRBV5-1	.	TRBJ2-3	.	CASTRVGTDTQYF	TGCGCCAGCACGCGAGTGGGCACAGATACGCAGTATTTT
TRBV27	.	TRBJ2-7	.	CASSLKATYEQYF	TGTGCCAGCAGTTTGAAGGCCACCTACGAGCAGTACTTC
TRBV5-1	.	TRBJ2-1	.	CASSLGAGYDEQFF	TGCGCCAGCAGCTTGGGCGCAGGGTATGATGAGCAGTTCTTC